One and the same sample provided the 11 T cell receptor beta chains below, sequenced in a study of human T cells and chemical hapten exposure. Described time point: healthy volunteer bleed at 6 weeks. The study extracted total RNA from unfractionated whole blood. Using its own MiXCR run on the RACE reads, TCRdb lists one record per CDR3 protein. The sample shows roughly 43,000 distinct CDR3 sequences, 3% to 4.5% of them seen only once. Material for sequencing was whole blood. The receptor source for this set is a human donor in good health. Some clones in this sample may be carry-over from other donors' samples.

This clonotype was seen many times. V is TRBV11-1 and J is TRBJ2-1; 7 bases are a match to TRBD2. The germline CDR1 and CDR2 sequences are SGHAT and FQDESV (reference sequence). Trimming removed 3 bases from V and 6 bases from J; junction bases left unmatched: 8. CDR3 length: 15 residues. The CDR3 nucleotides read TGTGCCAGCAGCTTTTTAGCGGGTAACTTCAATGAGCAGTTCTTC. Translation gives CASSFLAGNFNEQFF.

This clonotype appeared many times. V and J are TRBV15 and TRBJ2-1; TRBD2 matches at 8 bases. V gave up 1 base and J gave up 4 bases; unmatched junction bases: 9. This CDR3 region has 17 residues. Germline CDR1 LNHNV, CDR2 YYDKDF (reference sequence). The CDR3 coding sequence is TGTGCCACCAGCAGAGTCGGGGGGGCGCGGATATACAATGAGCAGTTCTTC. Its protein is CATSRVGGARIYNEQFF.

This clonotype was seen ten or more times. The chain combines TRBV5-1 with TRBJ2-1, with 7 bases matching TRBD2. V lost 4 bases and J lost 10; bases outside the gene matches: 14. Germline CDR1 reads SGHRS; CDR2 reads YFSETQ. The length of the CDR3 is 15 residues. CDR3 sequence reads: CASSPVASGNTEQFF. CDR3 nucleotide sequence: TGCGCCAGCAGCCCCGTGGCTAGCGGCAATACCGAGCAGTTCTTC.

The chain couples TRBV20-1 to TRBJ2-3; TRBD2 might be the D (5 bases). The CDR3 loop spans 16 amino acids. Trimming left V 0 bases short and J 8 bases short, with 21 bases between. Germline V gene data show CDR1 as DFQATT and CDR2 as SNEGSKA (reference sequence). The CDR3 sequence is CSARDGSGVLGPTQYF. In DNA form, the CDR3 reads TGCAGTGCTAGAGATGGGTCAGGCGTACTAGGCCCTACGCAGTATTTT.

The sample holds many counts of this clonotype. The chain is built from TRBV5-1 and TRBJ2-1; 7 positions agree with TRBD2. The germline gives CDR1 SGHRS, CDR2 YFSETQ. The junction had 12 bases not matched to a gene; V was cut back by 4 bases and J by 8 bases. The CDR3 spans 15 residues. The CDR3 coding sequence is TGCGCCAGCAGCGTGGGAGGGCCCTCTTTAGATGAGCAGTTCTTC. Its translation: CASSVGGPSLDEQFF.

The rearrangement uses TRBV28 and TRBJ1-1, with D perhaps TRBD1 (5 bases). This CDR3 has 11 residues. From germline, CDR1 is MDHEN and CDR2 SYDVKM. V lost 7 bases to trimming and J lost 3 bases, with 6 bases between them. Written as DNA, the CDR3 is TGTGCCAGCACGGGACACACTGAAGCTTTCTTT. Its translation is CASTGHTEAFF.

Ten or more counts support this clonotype. The rearrangement links TRBV28 to TRBJ2-1; D not resolved. The CDR3 runs 11 residues. Between the trimmed V and J ends, which lost 1 base and 10 bases, there was a span of 5 bases. Germline loops: CDR1 MDHEN, CDR2 SYDVKM. CDR3 sequence: CASSLSQEQFF. DNA for the CDR3: TGTGCCAGCAGTTTATCGCAGGAGCAGTTCTTC.

This sequence joins TRBV4-1 and TRBJ2-1; 7 nucleotides match TRBD1. The V gene's germline CDR1 is MGHRA and CDR2 YSYEKL. CDR3 length equals 13 residues. The V segment lost 4 bases and the J segment 8 bases; nucleotides outside the gene matches: 5. The CDR3 reads CASSRQGWDEQFF. CDR3 nucleotides: TGCGCCAGCAGCCGACAGGGCTGGGATGAGCAGTTCTTC.

This clonotype has ten or more counts. The chain is built from TRBV11-2 and TRBJ2-3; D gene unclear. Looked up from germline, CDR1 is SGHAT and CDR2 is FQNNGV. V lost 3 bases, J lost 6 bases, and 10 bases lay in between. The CDR3 extends over 13 amino acids. CDR3: CASSFGLDDTQYF. CDR3 in DNA: TGTGCCAGCAGCTTTGGCCTCGATGATACGCAGTATTTT.

This clonotype was observed many times. The chain links TRBV7-2 to TRBJ2-3; 9 bases align to TRBD2. Germline V gene sequence: CDR1 SGHTA, CDR2 FQGNSA. The CDR3 extends over 15 amino acids. V trimming: 5 bases; J trimming: 1 base; junction bases outside the gene matches: 4. The CDR3 region is CASSRRLAGTDTQYF. DNA for the CDR3: TGTGCCAGCAGCAGACGACTAGCGGGCACAGATACGCAGTATTTT.

This clonotype was recorded many times. The chain couples TRBV4-2 to TRBJ1-6; D unresolved. Germline CDR1 and CDR2: LGHNA and YNFKEQ. Trimming removed 0 bases at V and 9 bases at J, with 12 bases between. There are 15 residues in the CDR3. The CDR3 bases are TGTGCCAGCAGCCAAGATACAGTATCGTTTTCACCCCTCCACTTT. It encodes CASSQDTVSFSPLHF.